This T cell receptor beta chain was recovered during a study of blood T cell repertoires in COVID-19. Turning to the study itself: The origin of the acute and convalescent COVID-19 samples was the United States, Italy and Spain. The cDNA or gDNA used as material had been derived from T cells, B-cell-depleted T cells, or PBMCs.

The ends lost 1 base at V and 3 bases at J; junction bases unmatched: 3. CDR1 is SEHNR, CDR2 FQNEAQ, per germline (reference sequence). The CDR3 contains 15 residues. Study processing details: Counts of nucleated cells, estimated from reference gene primer amplification, were obtained. Sequenced by immunoSEQ multiplex PCR; TCRdb stores in-frame clones only, minus some. V, J and clone size are taken as reported in that table, and D and trimming were inferred from the DNA itself. The data contain some 700,000 clones, around 89% of them seen just once; the ten biggest clones take up approximately 0.25%.

The sample taken for sequencing was peripheral blood. The receptor comes from a young woman with acute or convalescent COVID-19. V gene TRBV7-9 combines with J gene TRBJ1-5; 7 nucleotides align to TRBD1. The CDR3 DNA is TGTGCCAGCAGCTTAGGGACAGGCCCCAATCAGCCCCAGCATTTT. As protein: CASSLGTGPNQPQHF.